These T cell receptor beta chains were read from a single sample in a study of blood T cell repertoires in COVID-19. Measured with immunoSEQ multiplex PCR; TCRdb has only the in-frame clones, and not every one. The sample shows over 55,000 clones, about nine tenths of them seen only once. What was sequenced was peripheral blood. Every receptor here comes from a man aged 45-60 years with active COVID-19. The conserved cysteine and the conserved F or W are not part of the CDR3 here.

TRBJ1-6	TRBV5-6	ASSLRDRYNSPLH
TRBJ1-1	TRBV7-8	ASSLARQGTEAF
TRBJ2-1	TRBV11-3	ASSLGPVGSGRSMNEQF
TRBJ1-5	TRBV6-2/TRBV6-3	ASSLTGPSNQPQH
TRBJ1-3	TRBV6-6	ASNTGGVSGNTIY
TRBJ1-1	TRBV5-1	ASSQGTSDTNTEAF
TRBJ2-7	TRBV27	ASSLYGTAYEQY
TRBJ1-5	TRBV19	ASSMQGRGNQPQH
TRBJ1-2	TRBV29-1	SVVGLPNYGYT
TRBJ1-2	TRBV5-1	ASSLSGLEGGGYT
TRBJ1-1	TRBV5-8	ASSLGENTEAF
TRBJ2-1	TRBV19	ASSEPGLAGVDEQF
TRBJ1-5	TRBV2	ASSGQSSNQPQH
TRBJ2-1	TRBV6-5	ASSPRGQFYNEQF